This TCR beta chain was sequenced during a study of blood T cell repertoires in COVID-19. Deletions cut 6 bases from V and 6 bases from J, with 9 bases between. CDR3 length: 13 amino acids. This table comes from immunoSEQ multiplex PCR, and its TCRdb copy is limited to in-frame clones, with some not included. The sample yields roughly 290,000 clones, about 82% seen once. The V gene is TRBV12-3 or TRBV12-4, the J gene TRBJ1-6; tentative D call: TRBD1 (5 bases). The clonotype originates from a woman between 45 and 65 years old with active or convalescent COVID-19. The sample taken for sequencing was peripheral blood. This CDR3 is CASSQTANSPLHF. CDR3 nucleotides: TGTGCCAGCAGCCAGACAGCTAATTCACCCCTCCACTTT.